One T cell receptor beta chain is described in this entry. Germline-derived CDR1 and CDR2 are SGHVS and FQNEAQ. V lost 5 bases and J 1 base, leaving 9 bases between the germline ends. The CDR3 loop spans 13 amino acids. This sample stems from a study of blood T cell repertoires in COVID-19. The wider study: From T cells, B-cell-depleted T cells, or PBMCs came the material, which was cDNA or gDNA.

Under the authors' procedure: The assay estimated nucleated cells by amplifying reference gene primers. Libraries were prepared by immunoSEQ multiplex PCR; TCRdb keeps only in-frame clonotypes and omits some of them. Clonal size and the V and J genes are those of that table, whereas D and trimming came from the DNA. The sample records 75,000 or so clones, approximately 88% being singletons. This TCR was recovered from a woman older than 75 with active or convalescent COVID-19. What was sequenced was peripheral blood. The V and J genes are TRBV7-8 and TRBJ2-7; weak D call: TRBD2 (6 bases). This CDR3 is CASSAGLSYEQYF. CDR3 coding DNA: TGTGCCAGCAGCGCGGGACTTTCCTACGAGCAGTACTTC.